This TCR beta chain was sequenced for a study of CD8 T cells in ankylosing spondylitis. Broader study findings: Blood of patients with ankylosing spondylitis appeared to be characterized by a TCR beta motif of fewer than 10 highly homologous variants. Earlier reports found some motif variants in synovial fluid and blood in reactive arthritis. Clones linked to disease, bearing a CD8+ phenotype, were relatively rare in peripheral blood. Significantly higher representation of disease-linked clones was reported for matched ankylosing spondylitis synovial fluid.

To note about this clonotype: Its antigen is undetermined.

TCR beta libraries were made by quantitative 5'-RACE with molecular barcodes. TCRdb analysed the 5' RACE reads with MiXCR anew, one entry per CDR3 protein. The sample includes fewer than 500,000 distinct CDR3 sequences, 25% to 30% of them seen just once. The ends lost 5 bases at V and 0 bases at J; junction bases unmatched: 8. The CDR3 extends over 15 amino acids. The V gene's germline CDR1 is DFQATT and CDR2 SNEGSKA (reference sequence). This receptor was taken from a male donor with ankylosing spondylitis. This chain uses TRBV20-1 with TRBJ2-3; 7 positions agree with TRBD2. Sequencing was done on a sample of blood, either unsorted or a sorted T cell fraction (not recorded which). CDR3 nucleotides: TGCAGTGCTCCCTACGGGAGGACTAGCACAGATACGCAGTATTTT. The encoded protein is CSAPYGRTSTDTQYF.